This T cell receptor beta chain appears in the sequencing data of a study of neurological immune-mediated disorders. The ends were cut back, 1 base at V and 8 bases at J, with 8 bases in the middle. The CDR3 is made up of 11 amino acids. Per the germline V gene, CDR1 is DFQATT and CDR2 is SNEGSKA (reference sequence). This clonotype has ten or more counts. Its specificity is unknown. TCRdb analysed the 5' RACE reads with MiXCR anew, one entry per CDR3 protein. The sample consists of tens of thousands of distinct CDR3 sequences, roughly 4.5% of them appearing once. General study points: When grouped phylogenetically, the repertoires of 18 of the 34 multiple sclerosis patients fell together in one related-CDR3 cluster, which is a possible signature.

This clonotype was sampled from a man younger than 45 with multiple sclerosis. The sample comprised PBMCs. J is TRBJ1-2 and V is TRBV20-1; D remains unclear. DNA of the CDR3: TGCAGTGCTAGAGCAGACGGGGGCTACACCTTC. Encoded protein: CSARADGGYTF.